The 30 T cell receptor beta chains below were found in one sample sequenced in a study of CD8+ T cells in alopecia areata. Extracted RNA was reverse transcribed into cDNA, the sequencing template. Here immunoSEQ multiplex PCR was the method, and the copy in TCRdb shows in-frame clones only, minus some. The sample contains 95,000 to 120,000 clones, 55% to 70% of which appear only once. The sequenced sample was NKG2D-low CD8+ T cells sorted from blood. Every receptor here comes from a human donor with alopecia areata.

V and J are TRBV6-6 and TRBJ2-5, with TRBD2 identical over 12 bases. The V gene's germline CDR1 is MNHNY and CDR2 SVGAGI (reference sequence). Trimming at V came to 5 bases and at J to 2 bases, leaving 6 bases not matched to a gene. The CDR3 sequence is 16 residues long. As DNA, the CDR3 is TGTGCCAGCAGTGTCCTAGCGGGAGGGCCTCAAGAGACCCAGTACTTC. Translating it yields CASSVLAGGPQETQYF.

The V call is TRBV2, the J call TRBJ2-2, with TRBD2 matching over 9 bases. J was trimmed by 5 bases and V by 11 bases; bases with no gene match: 12. Per the germline V gene, CDR1 is SNHLY and CDR2 is FYNNEI. The CDR3 totals 15 residues. This CDR3 reads CALGSGSFGTGELFF. The CDR3 nucleotides read TGTGCCCTCGGTAGCGGGAGTTTTGGGACCGGGGAGCTGTTTTTT.

The rearrangement joins TRBV18 to TRBJ2-5; no firm D call. V dropped 8 bases and J dropped 4 bases, with 8 bases sitting between them. Germline V lookup: CDR1 KGHSH, CDR2 LQKENI. CDR3 size: 11 residues. CDR3 sequence (DNA): TGTGCCAGCAGAACGGGAGAGACCCAGTACTTC. This gives the protein CASRTGETQYF.

The CDR3 DNA sequence: TGTGCCAGCGCCACTGGGACTAGCGGGAGGTTCGAGCAGTACTTC. It specifies CASATGTSGRFEQYF. The V and J genes are TRBV27 and TRBJ2-7, with 15 bases matching TRBD2. The CDR3 totals 15 residues. The V segment lost 8 bases and the J segment 6 bases; nucleotides outside the gene matches: 8. The germline gives CDR1 MNHEY, CDR2 SMNVEV (reference sequence).

V and J are TRBV6-5 and TRBJ1-1; D not resolved. From germline, CDR1 is MNHEY and CDR2 SVGAGI. Trimming removed 5 bases at V and 8 bases at J, with 9 bases between. The CDR3 is made up of 11 amino acids. The CDR3 loop is CASSEYDEAFF. CDR3 coding DNA: TGTGCCAGCAGTGAATACGACGAAGCTTTCTTT.

The genes are TRBV25-1 and TRBJ2-1, with D perhaps TRBD2 (6 bases). Trimming cost V 6 bases and J 4 bases, with 19 bases left between them. Germline V lookup: CDR1 MGHDK, CDR2 SYGVNS. The CDR3 spans 16 residues. The CDR3 is CASRGVAGTLYNEQFF. As DNA, the CDR3 is TGTGCCAGCAGGGGGGTTGCGGGGACCCTTTACAATGAGCAGTTCTTC.

The chain has TRBV19 and TRBJ2-3, with TRBD1 matching over 7 bases. CDR1 is LNHDA, CDR2 SQIVND, per germline (reference sequence). Trimming cost V 3 bases and J 1 base; bases outside gene matches: 1. This CDR3 has 14 amino acids. The CDR3 sequence: CASSIGQGTDTQYF. The DNA of the CDR3 is TGTGCCAGTAGTATCGGACAGGGCACAGATACGCAGTATTTT.

The gene calls are TRBV27 and TRBJ2-1, with 8 bases that match TRBD2. The J segment lost 4 bases and the V segment lost 5 bases, leaving 7 bases of the junction unmatched. The CDR3 is 15 amino acids. Germline CDR1 MNHEY, CDR2 SMNVEV (reference sequence). The CDR3 loop reads CASSPAGGRYNEQFF. DNA for the CDR3: TGTGCCAGCAGTCCGGCGGGAGGACGATACAATGAGCAGTTCTTC.

This clone was counted only a few times. The rearrangement uses TRBV2 and TRBJ2-1; D is unresolved. CDR1 is SNHLY and CDR2 is FYNNEI in the germline V gene. The V end lost 3 bases, the J end lost 0 bases, and 6 bases lay between the germline ends. This CDR3 comprises 14 residues. The CDR3 loop reads CASSDGSSYNEQFF. CDR3 in DNA: TGTGCCAGCAGTGACGGTAGCTCCTACAATGAGCAGTTCTTC.

J is TRBJ2-7 and V is TRBV5-1; a weak D match, TRBD2 (6 bases). Trimming took 5 bases from V and 3 from J, leaving 15 bases between them. Germline lookup yields CDR1 SGHRS and CDR2 YFSETQ. CDR3 length: 14 amino acids. The chain's CDR3 is CASSSGSLVYEQYF. The CDR3 nucleotides are TGCGCCAGCAGTTCCGGGAGTTTGGTCTACGAGCAGTACTTC.

The V call is TRBV11-3, the J call TRBJ2-1; D not certain. The germline V gene encodes CDR1 SGHNT and CDR2 YENEEA. The CDR3 length is 15 residues. V gave up 1 base and J gave up 4 bases, with 11 bases separating them. CDR3 sequence reads: CASSLAATEYNEQFF. In DNA, the CDR3 is TGTGCCAGCAGCTTAGCTGCGACTGAGTACAATGAGCAGTTCTTC.

This clone came up a few times. The rearrangement links TRBV7-9 to TRBJ1-1; D possibly corresponds to TRBD1 (5 bases). In germline, CDR1 is SEHNR, CDR2 FQNEAQ (reference sequence). The CDR3 is 14 residues long. V was clipped by 3 bases and J by 5 bases, with 13 bases between them. CDR3 nucleotides: TGTGCCAGCAGCTTGGGACCCCGGGGGACTGAAGCTTTCTTT. It encodes CASSLGPRGTEAFF.

The chain combines TRBV4-1 with TRBJ1-5, with D perhaps TRBD1 (6 bases). There are 15 residues in the CDR3. V gave up 3 bases and J gave up 3 bases, with 12 bases separating them. The germline gives CDR1 MGHRA, CDR2 YSYEKL. CDR3 amino acids: CASSHQGQYNQPQHF. The CDR3 DNA reads as TGCGCCAGCAGCCATCAAGGACAGTACAATCAGCCCCAGCATTTT.

This sequence joins TRBV13 and TRBJ2-7; the match to TRBD1 covers 9 bases. The length of the CDR3 is 15 residues. Germline lookup yields CDR1 PRHDT and CDR2 FYEKMQ (reference sequence). V was pared by 0 bases and J by 1 base, with 1 base of the junction left unmatched. DNA for the CDR3: TGTGCCAGCAGCTTAGGACAGGGGGCGTCCTACGAGCAGTACTTC. Protein: CASSLGQGASYEQYF.

This sequence joins TRBV4-1 and TRBJ2-7; weak D call: TRBD1 (6 bases). Germline V CDR1 and CDR2: MGHRA, YSYEKL. V was cut by 1 base and J by 4 bases, with 14 bases left in between. The length of the CDR3 is 15 residues. CDR3 residues: CASSQVPGTNYEQYF. The DNA of the CDR3 is TGCGCCAGCAGCCAAGTGCCGGGGACAAATTACGAGCAGTACTTC.

With respect to this clone: One base away lies a much larger clone, so this may be a sequencing read error. The V and J genes are TRBV11-3 and TRBJ2-5; D call uncertain. V lost 5 bases and J lost 2, with 3 bases in between. CDR3 length: 11 amino acids. Germline CDR1 SGHNT, CDR2 YENEEA. CDR3 nucleotides: TGTGCCAGCAGCCTACAAGAGACCCAGTACTTC. Protein: CASSLQETQYF.

This clone has a handful of counts. The gene calls are TRBV5-1 and TRBJ2-1; D possibly corresponds to TRBD1 (6 bases). Germline V gives CDR1 SGHRS, CDR2 YFSETQ. This CDR3 has 11 residues. V lost 4 bases and J lost 8, with 7 bases in between. CDR3 DNA sequence: TGCGCCAGCAGCGGGGGCCATGAGCAGTTCTTC. Its translation is CASSGGHEQFF.

In its sample, this clone was seen a few times. The chain links TRBV11-1 to TRBJ2-1, with no clear D. This CDR3 comprises 11 residues. Trimming shortened V by 1 base and J by 7 bases, and 2 bases separated the two germline ends. Germline V gene lookup returns CDR1 SGHAT and CDR2 FQDESV (reference sequence). The CDR3, as DNA: TGTGCCAGCAGCTTAGGAAATGAGCAGTTCTTC. Its protein is CASSLGNEQFF. The full variable domain, completed using reference TRBV11-1 and TRBJ2-1, is EAEVAQSPRYKITEKSQAVAFWCDPISGHATLYWYRQILGQGPELLVQFQDESVVDDSQLPKDRFSAERLKGVDSTLKIQPAELGDSAMYLCASSLGNEQFFGPGTRLTVL.

The CDR3 here is CSVEERQGFLYGYTF. CDR3 nucleotides: TGCAGCGTTGAAGAGAGGCAGGGTTTTCTCTATGGCTACACCTTC. The chain recombines TRBV29-1 with TRBJ1-2; tentatively, D is TRBD1 (5 bases). The germline V gene encodes CDR1 SQVTM and CDR2 ANQGSEA. With 0 bases removed from V and 4 bases from J, the gap between germline ends came to 15 bases. The CDR3 loop spans 15 amino acids.

The V gene is TRBV4-1, the J gene TRBJ1-2, with D possibly TRBD1 on 5 matching bases. The germline V and J ends were trimmed by 8 bases and 3 bases, with 22 bases remaining between them. CDR1 MGHRA and CDR2 YSYEKL come from the germline V gene. The CDR3 runs 16 residues. DNA for the CDR3: TGCGCCAGCCAGCCGGATGCTGGCAGGGTGGACTATGGCTACACCTTC. The encoded protein is CASQPDAGRVDYGYTF.

This chain links TRBV27 with TRBJ2-1, with D unclear. Trimming took off 0 bases at V and 10 bases at J, with 13 bases between the two ends. Germline CDR1 and CDR2: MNHEY and SMNVEV (reference sequence). This CDR3 spans 14 amino acids. This CDR3 reads CASSLSGPMGEQFF. The CDR3 DNA reads as TGTGCCAGCAGTTTATCCGGGCCTATGGGAGAGCAGTTCTTC.

The gene calls are TRBV25-1 and TRBJ2-7; D tentatively reads TRBD1 or TRBD2 (5 bases each). The V gene lost 7 bases and the J gene lost 3 bases, with 16 bases spanning the gap. Germline CDR1 MGHDK, CDR2 SYGVNS. This CDR3 has 14 amino acids. CDR3 sequence (DNA): TGTGCCAGCACCTCCTCGAGGGGTCTCTACGAGCAGTACTTC. Translated: CASTSSRGLYEQYF.

The chain has TRBV6-1 and TRBJ1-5, with TRBD1 as a possible D gene (6 bases). Trimming pared 6 bases from V and 0 bases from J, leaving 9 bases between. The CDR3 contains 14 residues. CDR1 is MNHNS and CDR2 is SASEGT in the germline V gene. This CDR3 is CASSRTASNQPQHF. The CDR3 region has the DNA TGTGCCAGCAGCCGGACAGCTAGCAATCAGCCCCAGCATTTT.

The V gene is TRBV6-5, the J gene TRBJ1-5, with unresolved D. There are 13 residues in the CDR3. Trimming took off 11 bases at V and 5 bases at J, with 16 bases between the two ends. From germline, CDR1 is MNHEY and CDR2 SVGAGI. The CDR3 sequence is CACSPGSHQPQHF. The DNA of the CDR3 is TGTGCCTGTTCACCCGGTAGTCATCAGCCCCAGCATTTT.

The V gene is TRBV11-2, the J gene TRBJ2-7, with D tentatively TRBD2 (7 bases). The V gene lost 5 bases and the J gene lost 6 bases, with 14 bases spanning the gap. This CDR3 is 13 amino acids long. Germline CDR1 reads SGHAT; CDR2 reads FQNNGV. As DNA, the CDR3 is TGTGCCAGCAGCCAAGGGGGGGCACTCGAGCAGTACTTC. Encoded protein: CASSQGGALEQYF.

The chain recombines TRBV30 with TRBJ2-1, with 10 positions matching TRBD2. Per germline, CDR1 GTSNPN and CDR2 SVGIG (reference sequence). Germline trimming cut 5 bases from V and 8 bases from J; bases unmatched to any gene: 12. This CDR3 is 15 amino acids long. CDR3: CAWVSRTSGTHEQFF. Written as DNA, the CDR3 is TGTGCCTGGGTTTCGCGGACTAGCGGCACACATGAGCAGTTCTTC.

V gene TRBV29-1 combines with J gene TRBJ2-2; D perhaps matches TRBD1 (6 bases). The CDR3 runs 14 residues. In germline, CDR1 is SQVTM, CDR2 ANQGSEA. V dropped 3 bases and J dropped 8 bases, with 16 bases sitting between them. CDR3: CSVDGPGVTGELFF. The CDR3 nucleotides read TGCAGCGTTGACGGGCCAGGGGTTACGGGGGAGCTGTTTTTT.

This chain links TRBV2 with TRBJ2-5; D not resolved. Trimming cost V 10 bases and J 1 base, with 16 bases left between them. The germline V gene has CDR1 SNHLY and CDR2 FYNNEI. The CDR3 has 14 amino acids. CDR3 bases: TGTGCCATCATAGGGCTCGCAATCCAAGAGACCCAGTACTTC. Encoded protein: CAIIGLAIQETQYF.

The rearrangement links TRBV19 to TRBJ2-1; D uncertain. CDR3 length equals 13 residues. In germline, CDR1 is LNHDA, CDR2 SQIVND (reference sequence). V shed 0 bases and J shed 5 bases, with 5 bases lying between them. CDR3 sequence: CASSIDNDNEQFF. DNA of the CDR3: TGTGCCAGTAGTATAGACAACGACAATGAGCAGTTCTTC.

This clone was seen only a few times. The chain recombines TRBV5-1 with TRBJ2-3; D is undetermined. CDR3 length: 13 amino acids. Trimming stripped 4 bases from V and 2 bases from J, with 8 bases between. Germline CDR1 is SGHRS and CDR2 is YFSETQ. The CDR3 sequence is CASSEETTDTQYF. The CDR3 nucleotides read TGCGCCAGCAGCGAGGAGACCACAGATACGCAGTATTTT.